The 26 T cell receptor beta chains reported below all come from one sample, sequenced in a study of shared clonotypes between healthy human individuals. Produced via immunoSEQ multiplex PCR; TCRdb's table is partial and in-frame only. This sample has roughly 590,000 clones, with over 95% found just once. Positively selected for CCR7, the CD45RO-negative cells used as naive CD8 cells excluded terminally differentiated effector memory CD45RA+ cells. Sequenced sample: naive CD8+ T cells sorted from blood. The source of these receptors is a woman aged 30 to 39 in good health.

The chain combines TRBV4-1 with TRBJ2-3; D is uncertain. Germline CDR1 reads MGHRA; CDR2 reads YSYEKL. This CDR3 has 12 amino acids. The ends were cut back, 0 bases at V and 11 bases at J, with 9 bases in the middle. This CDR3 reads CASSQDSQEQYF. DNA for the CDR3: TGCGCCAGCAGCCAAGATTCACAAGAGCAGTATTTT.

This chain links TRBV28 with TRBJ1-1, with unresolved D. CDR1 and CDR2 from the germline V gene are MDHEN and SYDVKM. V was shortened by 8 bases and J by 11 bases, with 12 bases between the two germline ends. The CDR3 covers 10 residues. CDR3 sequence: CASAGLEAFF. CDR3 bases: TGTGCCAGCGCCGGTCTGGAGGCTTTCTTT.

As for this clone: Other DNA sequences in this specimen translate into the identical CDR3. V gene TRBV4-1 combines with J gene TRBJ1-2; maybe TRBD1 (6 bases). V was shortened by 0 bases and J by 2 bases, with 10 bases between the two germline ends. This CDR3 is 15 amino acids long. CDR1 and CDR2 (germline): MGHRA, YSYEKL. The CDR3 reads CASSQDRGLNYGYTF. The CDR3 nucleotides are TGCGCCAGCAGCCAAGATAGGGGGTTAAACTATGGCTACACCTTC.

The chain recombines TRBV7-9 with TRBJ2-3; TRBD1 aligns across 7 bases. Germline CDR1 reads SEHNR; CDR2 reads FQNEAQ (reference sequence). This CDR3 is built from 17 residues. V trimming: 3 bases; J trimming: 0 bases; junction bases outside the gene matches: 9. The CDR3 sequence is CASSFGTEIRSTDTQYF. DNA of the CDR3: TGTGCCAGCAGCTTCGGGACAGAGATCCGGAGCACAGATACGCAGTATTTT.

CDR3 sequence (DNA): TGTGCCAGCAGCCATGACTATTCAAGGGAGCAGTTCTTC. Residues: CASSHDYSREQFF. The V gene is TRBV14, the J gene TRBJ2-1; D perhaps matches TRBD2 (5 bases). Deletions cut 3 bases from V and 10 bases from J, with 13 bases between. The germline V gene encodes CDR1 SGHDN and CDR2 FVKESK. The CDR3 spans 13 residues.

This chain joins TRBV10-3 and TRBJ2-7, with a weak D call TRBD1 (6 bases). From germline, CDR1 is ENHRY and CDR2 SYGVKD. The CDR3 consists of 13 residues. Trimming stripped 0 bases from V and 3 bases from J, with 6 bases between. The DNA for the CDR3 is TGTGCCATCAGTGAGTCCAGGGGCTACGAGCAGTACTTC. This translates into CAISESRGYEQYF.

V and J are TRBV5-6 and TRBJ2-7, with TRBD1 identical over 10 bases. Per the germline V gene, CDR1 is SGHDT and CDR2 is YYEEEE. CDR3 length: 16 amino acids. Trimming removed 1 base from V and 3 bases from J; junction bases left unmatched: 7. For the CDR3, the DNA is TGTGCCAGCAGCTTGCTATCTCGGGACAGGGGCTACGAGCAGTACTTC. Translation: CASSLLSRDRGYEQYF.

This clone was seen a single time. CDR3 in amino acids: CASSARQPGELFF. The CDR3 coding sequence is TGTGCCAGCAGCGCTCGACAGCCCGGGGAGCTGTTTTTT. The chain couples TRBV9 to TRBJ2-2; D perhaps matches TRBD1 (5 bases). V lost 3 bases to trimming and J lost 6 bases, with 9 bases between them. Germline assignment: CDR1 SGDLS and CDR2 YYNGEE. This CDR3 is 13 amino acids long.

This chain links TRBV9 with TRBJ1-3; D unresolved. CDR1 is SGDLS, CDR2 YYNGEE, per germline. The length of the CDR3 is 17 residues. Trimming removed 3 bases at V and 3 bases at J, with 19 bases between. The CDR3 DNA follows: TGTGCCAGCAGCGGATACCAAGGAAAGGTGGTTGGAAACACCATATATTTT. Translated: CASSGYQGKVVGNTIYF.

The CDR3 is CASSRTSGSSSEQYF. The CDR3 DNA sequence: TGTGCCAGCAGTCGGACTAGCGGGAGCAGTAGCGAGCAGTACTTC. V is TRBV6-5 and J is TRBJ2-5; 13 bases map to TRBD2. The J call may not be correct, given that the DNA end is closer to TRBJ2-7. Germline V lookup: CDR1 MNHEY, CDR2 SVGAGI. This CDR3 has 15 amino acids.

The CDR3 coding sequence is TGCGCCAGCAGTGAGCTTTGGGACAGGCGTATGAACACTGAAGCTTTCTTT. This codes for CASSELWDRRMNTEAFF. This chain connects TRBV10-1 to TRBJ1-1, with 8 positions matching TRBD1. Trimming cost V 2 bases and J 0 bases; bases outside gene matches: 8. The CDR3 spans 17 residues. CDR1 is WNHNN and CDR2 is SYGVQD in the germline V gene (reference sequence).

The V call is TRBV6-1, the J call TRBJ2-1; D is ambiguous. The V and J ends lost 0 bases and 3 bases respectively, with 12 bases between them. Germline V gene sequence: CDR1 MNHNS, CDR2 SASEGT. The CDR3 consists of 16 residues. The CDR3 sequence is CASSEALLANYNEQFF. CDR3 nucleotides: TGTGCCAGCAGTGAAGCCCTGTTGGCAAACTACAATGAGCAGTTCTTC.

J is TRBJ2-1 and V is TRBV7-7, with TRBD2 matching over 13 bases. Germline CDR1 and CDR2: SSHAT and FNYEAQ (reference sequence). The CDR3 loop spans 18 amino acids. The trim removed 1 base at V and 2 bases at J, leaving 5 bases unmatched. The CDR3 region is CASSLELGLAGAYNEQFF. CDR3 DNA sequence: TGTGCCAGCAGCTTAGAGTTAGGACTAGCGGGGGCCTACAATGAGCAGTTCTTC.

The chain recombines TRBV4-1 with TRBJ2-1, with D perhaps matching TRBD2 (6 bases). The CDR3 length is 14 residues. The ends were cut back, 4 bases at V and 2 bases at J, with 9 bases in the middle. Germline loops: CDR1 MGHRA, CDR2 YSYEKL. The DNA for the CDR3 is TGCGCCAGCAGCCTTAGACTAGCCTACAATGAGCAGTTCTTC. Its translation: CASSLRLAYNEQFF.

This chain connects TRBV7-9 to TRBJ1-2; maybe TRBD1 (6 bases). Germline-derived CDR1 and CDR2 are SEHNR and FQNEAQ (reference sequence). CDR3 length equals 14 residues. V dropped 5 bases and J dropped 8 bases, with 18 bases sitting between them. The CDR3 here is CASSPPLGAQGYTF. The DNA of the CDR3 is TGTGCCAGCAGCCCCCCATTGGGGGCGCAGGGCTACACCTTC.

This chain joins TRBV28 and TRBJ2-3; TRBD2 matches 7 bases. Germline assignment: CDR1 MDHEN and CDR2 SYDVKM. Trimming removed 6 bases from V and 2 bases from J; junction bases left unmatched: 8. The CDR3 is made up of 15 amino acids. DNA for the CDR3: TGTGCCAGCAGCCTTGGAGCGGGAAACACAGATACGCAGTATTTT. Translating gives CASSLGAGNTDTQYF.

V gene TRBV5-1 combines with J gene TRBJ2-1; perhaps TRBD1 as D (7 bases). Germline lookup yields CDR1 SGHRS and CDR2 YFSETQ. V gave up 3 bases and J gave up 4 bases, with 20 bases separating them. This CDR3 region has 17 residues. The CDR3 protein is CASSSIRGAVEYNEQFF. The CDR3 DNA follows: TGCGCCAGCAGCTCAATCAGGGGGGCAGTTGAATACAATGAGCAGTTCTTC.

The genes are TRBV27 and TRBJ2-1; D may be TRBD2 (5 bases). Germline CDR1 is MNHEY and CDR2 is SMNVEV (reference sequence). V was trimmed by 7 bases and J by 10 bases, leaving 17 bases between them. CDR3 length: 13 residues. The CDR3 reads CASTQRPAGEQFF. CDR3 coding DNA: TGTGCCAGCACGCAGCGGCCCGCCGGGGAGCAGTTCTTC.

This clone has a single count. CDR3 residues: CASSQEFGTAMNTEAFF. CDR3 coding DNA: TGCGCCAGCAGCCAAGAATTCGGGACAGCTATGAACACTGAAGCTTTCTTT. The chain recombines TRBV4-1 with TRBJ1-1; 7 nucleotides align to TRBD1. This CDR3 is 17 amino acids long. The V and J ends lost 0 bases and 0 bases, in that order; junction bases with no gene match: 7. The germline CDR1 and CDR2 sequences are MGHRA and YSYEKL.

The chain links TRBV5-4 to TRBJ2-1; D uncertain. The CDR3 is 13 residues long. V dropped 1 base and J dropped 7 bases, with 9 bases sitting between them. Germline V gene sequence: CDR1 SGHNT, CDR2 YYREEE (reference sequence). The CDR3 is CASSLSLDNEQFF. As DNA, the CDR3 is TGTGCCAGCAGCTTGTCACTGGATAATGAGCAGTTCTTC.

Remarks on this clone: The same CDR3 is also encoded by other DNA sequences in this sample. The V and J genes are TRBV27 and TRBJ2-1, with D possibly being TRBD2 (6 bases). Germline V gene lookup returns CDR1 MNHEY and CDR2 SMNVEV (reference sequence). This CDR3 region has 12 residues. Trimming removed 3 bases at V and 7 bases at J, with 7 bases between. CDR3 residues: CASSFGGNEQFF. The CDR3 DNA sequence: TGTGCCAGCAGTTTCGGGGGTAATGAGCAGTTCTTC.

Points on this clone: This specimen includes other DNA sequences encoding the same CDR3. The rearrangement links TRBV28 to TRBJ2-1; D is perhaps TRBD2 (6 bases). V dropped 3 bases and J dropped 8 bases, with 14 bases sitting between them. CDR3 length equals 14 residues. CDR1 and CDR2 from the germline V gene are MDHEN and SYDVKM. The CDR3 DNA follows: TGTGCCAGCAGTTTTCGACTAGTCGGCGATGAGCAGTTCTTC. Translation: CASSFRLVGDEQFF.

The V and J genes are TRBV9 and TRBJ2-3; 7 bases fit TRBD1. The CDR3 length is 17 residues. CDR1 and CDR2 from the germline V gene are SGDLS and YYNGEE. With 0 bases clipped from V and 6 bases from J, the junction kept 13 bases outside the gene matches. DNA for the CDR3: TGTGCCAGCAGCGTAGAGGCGCTGGGACAGCAGGCGGATACGCAGTATTTT. Protein product: CASSVEALGQQADTQYF.

This clone was seen only once. The V call is TRBV27, the J call TRBJ2-1; 7 bases fit TRBD2. With V trimmed by 3 bases and J by 5 bases, 10 bases remained unmatched. Germline V lookup: CDR1 MNHEY, CDR2 SMNVEV (reference sequence). The CDR3 runs to 16 residues. CDR3 DNA sequence: TGTGCCAGCAGTTTTTCTGCGGGAGTGGTGCACAATGAGCAGTTCTTC. Translated, it gives CASSFSAGVVHNEQFF.

This clone was picked up one time. The chain combines TRBV5-1 with TRBJ2-1; no clear D. V was cut by 2 bases and J by 6 bases, with 15 bases left in between. Germline values: CDR1 SGHRS, CDR2 YFSETQ. The CDR3 is 15 amino acids. CDR3 in amino acids: CASSLYSDGSNEQFF. The CDR3 DNA reads as TGCGCCAGCAGCTTATACAGCGATGGAAGCAATGAGCAGTTCTTC.

J is TRBJ2-1 and V is TRBV9, with no clear D. The length of the CDR3 is 12 residues. The germline V gene has CDR1 SGDLS and CDR2 YYNGEE. The V end was cut by 1 base, the J end by 7 bases, with 6 bases between. This chain's CDR3 is CASSVMFNEQFF. The CDR3 DNA is TGTGCCAGCAGCGTAATGTTTAATGAGCAGTTCTTC.